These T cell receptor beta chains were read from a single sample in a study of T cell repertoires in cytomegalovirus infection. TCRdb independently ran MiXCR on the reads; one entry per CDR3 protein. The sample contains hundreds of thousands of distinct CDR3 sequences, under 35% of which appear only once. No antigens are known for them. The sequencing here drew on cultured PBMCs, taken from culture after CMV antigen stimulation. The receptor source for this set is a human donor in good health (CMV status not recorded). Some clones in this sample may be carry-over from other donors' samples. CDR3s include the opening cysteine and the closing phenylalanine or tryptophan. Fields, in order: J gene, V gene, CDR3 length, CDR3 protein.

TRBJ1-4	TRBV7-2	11	CASSLHEKLFF
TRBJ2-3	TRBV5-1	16	CASSPRDYPHTDTQYF
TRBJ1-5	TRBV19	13	CASSMGRDQPQHF
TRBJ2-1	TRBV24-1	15	CATSDQGARLDEQFF
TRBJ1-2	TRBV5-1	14	CASSQSTGFYGYTF
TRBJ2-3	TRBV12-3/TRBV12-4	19	CASSLKRLGTGETTDTQYF
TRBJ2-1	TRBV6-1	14	CASRRLTGGDEQFF
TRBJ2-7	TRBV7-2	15	CASSLGGTRAYEQYF
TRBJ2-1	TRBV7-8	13	CASSPSGGYEQFF
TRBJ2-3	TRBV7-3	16	CASSLNPGSSTDTQYF
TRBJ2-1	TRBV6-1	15	CASSEARAPYNEQFF
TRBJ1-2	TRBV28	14	CASSLSGRGYGYTF
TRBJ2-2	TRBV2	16	CASSEQGILNTGELFF
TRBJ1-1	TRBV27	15	CASSLYGSGNTEAFF
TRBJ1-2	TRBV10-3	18	CAISEPLNPGQVFYGYTF
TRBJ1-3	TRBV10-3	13	CAIRRGAGNTIYF
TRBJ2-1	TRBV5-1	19	CASSLGPPGLAGKSNEQFF
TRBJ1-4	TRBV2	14	CASSPDNGYEKLFF
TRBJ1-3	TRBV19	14	CASRTGREGNTIYF
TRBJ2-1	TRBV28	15	CASRDRDRGVNEQFF
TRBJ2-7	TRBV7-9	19	CASSSDGLAGGGGPYEQYF
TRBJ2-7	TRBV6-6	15	CASSPRGTGTYEQYF
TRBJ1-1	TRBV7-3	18	CASSLTIFGDAENTEAFF
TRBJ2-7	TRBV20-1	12	CSARDSGYEQYF
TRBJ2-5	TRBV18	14	CASSPRRDSETQYF
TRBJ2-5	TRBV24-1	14	CATSASGSAETQYF
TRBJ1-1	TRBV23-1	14	CASSQAGQDPEAFF
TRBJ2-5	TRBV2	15	CASPNGLLLPETQYF
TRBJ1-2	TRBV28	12	CASSARDYGYTF
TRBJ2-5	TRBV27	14	CASSNIAGSKTQYF
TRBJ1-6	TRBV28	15	CASSPGPGGNRPLHF
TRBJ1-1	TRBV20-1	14	CSARVGQGSTEAFF
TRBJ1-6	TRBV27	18	CASSPKAAWTGANSPLHF
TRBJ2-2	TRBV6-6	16	CASRRETGLNTGELFF
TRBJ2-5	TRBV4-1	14	CASSQGQLQETQYF
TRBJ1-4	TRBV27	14	CASSLLGVREKLFF
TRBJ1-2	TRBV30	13	CAWSDTGARGYTF
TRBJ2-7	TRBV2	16	CASTEGQGAGAYEQYF
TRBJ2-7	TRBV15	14	CATSRDPLSYEQYF
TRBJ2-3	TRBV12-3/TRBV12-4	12	CASSLSTDTQYF
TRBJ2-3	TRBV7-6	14	CASSHGGGTDTQYF
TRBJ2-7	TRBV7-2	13	CASSADRSYEQYF
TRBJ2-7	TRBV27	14	CASSPTGRIHEQYF
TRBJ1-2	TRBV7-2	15	CASSLGTGYDYGYTF
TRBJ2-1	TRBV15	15	CATSGLSSSYNEQFF
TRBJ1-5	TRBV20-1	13	CSASAMGDQPQHF
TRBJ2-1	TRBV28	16	CASSPLAGRDGRSEFF
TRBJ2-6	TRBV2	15	CASSLTRGGANVLTF
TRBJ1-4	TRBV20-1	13	CSARTDSNEKLFF
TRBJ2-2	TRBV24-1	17	CATSDGLAGAGPGELFF
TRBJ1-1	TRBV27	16	CASSSDDRGINTEAFF
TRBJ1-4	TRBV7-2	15	CASSPRQEINEKLFF
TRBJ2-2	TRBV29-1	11	CSVGQVGELFF
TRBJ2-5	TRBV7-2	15	CASSSVPSPGETQYF
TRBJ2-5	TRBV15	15	CATRPGTGGLETQYF